These T cell receptor beta chains were read from a single sample in a study of shared clonotypes between healthy human individuals. The table came from immunoSEQ multiplex PCR; TCRdb's copy has only in-frame clones and leaves some out. This table holds about 1.4 million clones, roughly 96% found once. The material sequenced was naive CD4+ T cells sorted from blood. All receptors derive from a man younger than 45 in good health. Each CDR3 is given with its conserved first and last residue. A D gene is named only where the DNA matches it firmly. Clone size is not always given. Where it is, it says once, few, many or a class for expanded clones.

j_call v_call clone_size d_call cdr3_nt cdr3_aa
TRBJ2-3 TRBV5-1 - TRBD2 TGCGCCAGCAGCACCCCACCGGGACTAGCGGGAGCTGGCACAGATACGCAGTATTTT CASSTPPGLAGAGTDTQYF
TRBJ2-2 TRBV7-9 - TRBD2 TGTGCCAGCAGCTTCGGGACTAGCGGGTCTATCGGGGAGCTGTTTTTT CASSFGTSGSIGELFF
TRBJ2-7 TRBV29-1 - - TGCAGCGTTGGGCAGGGAACCTACGAGCAGTACTTC CSVGQGTYEQYF
TRBJ2-7 TRBV7-8 few TRBD1 TGTGCCAGCAGCTTAGGGACAGGGACCTACGAGCAGTACTTC CASSLGTGTYEQYF
TRBJ1-4 TRBV19 once - TGTGCCAGTGGGCGGAGGGGCGAAAAACTGTTTTTT CASGRRGEKLFF
TRBJ1-1 TRBV6-5 - TRBD1 TGTGCCAGCAGTTACTCCGGGACAGGGTCCGGCACTGAAGCTTTCTTT CASSYSGTGSGTEAFF
TRBJ2-7 TRBV7-8 - TRBD2 TGTGCCAGCAGCTTACTCCGGGAGGGCCTCTACGAGCAGTACTTC CASSLLREGLYEQYF
TRBJ2-2 TRBV11-3 - - TGTGCCAGCACCAAACCAGGGAGAGGGGAGCTGTTTTTT CASTKPGRGELFF
TRBJ1-2 TRBV27 - - TGTGCCAGCAGTTTACTAGGTCCCCCCGTAGGCTACACCTTC CASSLLGPPVGYTF
TRBJ2-4 TRBV5-4 - - TGTGCCAGCAGCTACCGGGAGATTAAAAACATTCAGTACTTC CASSYREIKNIQYF
TRBJ1-1 TRBV29-1 - - TGCAGCGCTTCTTCGGGGGCCTTCGAAGCTTTCTTT CSASSGAFEAFF
TRBJ2-7 TRBV23-1 - - TGCGCCAGCAGTCAATCGTGGCGGCCGCGAAATTCCTACGAGCAGTACTTC CASSQSWRPRNSYEQYF
TRBJ2-2 TRBV2 - - TGTGCCAGCAGTGACGGACCGAACACCGGGGAGCTGTTTTTT CASSDGPNTGELFF
TRBJ2-1 TRBV18 - - TGTGCCAGCTCACCAGACAGGTACAATGAGCAGTTCTTC CASSPDRYNEQFF
TRBJ1-3 TRBV4-3 - - TGCGCCAGCAGCCGTCTTCTCTCACAGGAAAACACCATATATTTT CASSRLLSQENTIYF
TRBJ2-5 TRBV4-1 - TRBD2 TGCGCCAGCAGCCAGGAGACTAGCGGGAGTCATGAGACCCAGTACTTC CASSQETSGSHETQYF
TRBJ2-7 TRBV6-6 - - TGTGCCAGCAGCGGCCCGGGCGAGCAGTACTTC CASSGPGEQYF
TRBJ2-5 TRBV5-1 few TRBD2 TGCGCCAGCAGCCCCGGGACTAGCGGGTCGTATCAAGAGACCCAGTACTTC CASSPGTSGSYQETQYF
TRBJ2-3 TRBV6-1 - - TGTGCCAGCAGGCCCGTGGATTTGGATACGCAGTATTTT CASRPVDLDTQYF
TRBJ1-1 TRBV5-4 - TRBD1 TGTGCCAGCAGCCTGGGACAGGGTGGCACTGAAGCTTTCTTT CASSLGQGGTEAFF
TRBJ2-3 TRBV27 - - TGTGCCAGCAGTTTATCGAACCAAATTCCGGGGTATTTT CASSLSNQIPGYF
TRBJ2-5 TRBV19 once TRBD2 TGTGCCAGTAGTACGGGACTAGCGGGAGCCGTGTTACGAGAGACCCAGTACTTC CASSTGLAGAVLRETQYF
TRBJ2-1 TRBV11-3 - TRBD2 TGTGCCAGCAGCTTAGATCTAGGGACTAGCGGGACGAATGAGCAGTTCTTC CASSLDLGTSGTNEQFF
TRBJ2-2 TRBV9 - - TGTGCCAGCAGCGCTAGACAGGCGGACACCGGGGAGCTGTTTTTT CASSARQADTGELFF
TRBJ2-1 TRBV15 - TRBD2 TGTGCCACCAGCAGAGAAGAGCGGGGTCCCTACAATGAGCAGTTCTTC CATSREERGPYNEQFF